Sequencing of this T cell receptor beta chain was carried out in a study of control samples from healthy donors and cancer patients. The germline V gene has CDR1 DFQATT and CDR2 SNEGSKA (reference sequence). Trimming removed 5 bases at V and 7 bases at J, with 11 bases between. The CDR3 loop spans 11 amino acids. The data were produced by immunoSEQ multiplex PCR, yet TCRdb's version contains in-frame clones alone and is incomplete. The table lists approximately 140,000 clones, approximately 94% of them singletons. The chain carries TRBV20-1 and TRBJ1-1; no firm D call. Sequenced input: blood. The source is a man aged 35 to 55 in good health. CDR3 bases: TGCAGTGCTCCTGGCAGAAATGAAGCTTTCTTT. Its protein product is CSAPGRNEAFF.